Listed below are T cell receptor beta chains from one sample, sequenced in a study of blood T cell repertoires in COVID-19. This table comes from immunoSEQ multiplex PCR, and its TCRdb copy is limited to in-frame clones, with some not included. The sample shows 110,000 to 150,000 clones, roughly three quarters of them seen only once. The specimen sequenced was PBMCs or T cells enriched from blood (not recorded which). The receptors were sampled from a woman between 45 and 60 years old who had recovered from COVID-19. The conserved cysteine and the conserved F or W are not part of the CDR3 here. D genes are given only for firm matches.

d_gene: -; len: 15; v_gene: TRBV2; CDR3aa: ASSMLGSSRYNSPLH
d_gene: TRBD1; len: 13; v_gene: TRBV10-3; CDR3aa: AISRDRGDQETQY
d_gene: -; len: 9; v_gene: TRBV5-8; CDR3aa: ASAGFEEQF
d_gene: TRBD1; len: 13; v_gene: TRBV6-5; CDR3aa: ASSSTGQGSQPQH
d_gene: TRBD1; len: 14; v_gene: TRBV7-9; CDR3aa: ASSFEPADRGYGYT
d_gene: TRBD1; len: 12; v_gene: TRBV27; CDR3aa: ASSLRQGNTEAF
d_gene: TRBD1; len: 10; v_gene: TRBV2; CDR3aa: ASGTGDYGYT
d_gene: -; len: 12; v_gene: TRBV6-1; CDR3aa: ASSENGGRDGYT
d_gene: -; len: 14; v_gene: TRBV7-9; CDR3aa: ASSLARGSLNQPQH
d_gene: -; len: 13; v_gene: TRBV16; CDR3aa: ASSQVWGPDSPLH
d_gene: -; len: 11; v_gene: TRBV7-3; CDR3aa: ASSLGRTYGYT
d_gene: -; len: 12; v_gene: TRBV5-1; CDR3aa: ASSLGGIREKLF
d_gene: TRBD2; len: 16; v_gene: TRBV11-2; CDR3aa: ASSPNRYAGENTGELF
d_gene: -; len: 13; v_gene: TRBV19; CDR3aa: ASSIGVGSNQPQH
d_gene: -; len: 11; v_gene: TRBV10-1; CDR3aa: ASSDGAGQPQH
d_gene: -; len: 12; v_gene: TRBV29-1; CDR3aa: SVEDLMGATEAF
d_gene: -; len: 13; v_gene: TRBV6-6; CDR3aa: ASSYSRVGTDTQY
d_gene: -; len: 9; v_gene: TRBV29-1; CDR3aa: SGRGSEKLF
d_gene: TRBD1; len: 13; v_gene: TRBV2; CDR3aa: ASSRGQGASYEQY
d_gene: -; len: 10; v_gene: TRBV28; CDR3aa: ASGSSNQPQH
d_gene: -; len: 12; v_gene: TRBV3-1/TRBV3-2; CDR3aa: ASSQDGGYQPQH
d_gene: -; len: 13; v_gene: TRBV7-9; CDR3aa: ASSRGGVRNQPQH
d_gene: -; len: 16; v_gene: TRBV4-1; CDR3aa: ASSQDRGTTGSYNEQF
d_gene: -; len: 11; v_gene: TRBV30; CDR3aa: AWGRQKGNTIY
d_gene: -; len: 10; v_gene: TRBV6-5; CDR3aa: ARFRDYNEQF
d_gene: -; len: 11; v_gene: TRBV5-1; CDR3aa: ASSYGEVGELF